Described below is a single T cell receptor beta chain sequence and its context. Its target is not known. The data were obtained in a study of response to subunit inactivated influenza vaccine. The V and J ends lost 1 base and 6 bases respectively, with 10 bases between them. There are 14 residues in the CDR3. Germline CDR1 and CDR2: SGHRS and YFSETQ. Broader study findings: T cells newly recruited by each seasonal influenza vaccination are few, the authors suggested.

One entry per CDR3 protein, called by TCRdb with MiXCR from the RT-PCR reads. The sample lists approximately 250,000 distinct CDR3 sequences; 12% were seen once. The V call is TRBV5-1, the J call TRBJ2-2; D possibly matches TRBD1 or TRBD2 (5 bases each). The receptor comes from a man aged 45-65 years who received an inactivated influenza vaccine. The sequenced sample was non-naive T cells sorted from PBMCs, obtained less than 15 days before vaccination. This CDR3 reads CASSLRRDAGELFF. The CDR3 bases are TGCGCCAGCAGCTTGCGCAGGGACGCCGGGGAGCTGTTTTTT.